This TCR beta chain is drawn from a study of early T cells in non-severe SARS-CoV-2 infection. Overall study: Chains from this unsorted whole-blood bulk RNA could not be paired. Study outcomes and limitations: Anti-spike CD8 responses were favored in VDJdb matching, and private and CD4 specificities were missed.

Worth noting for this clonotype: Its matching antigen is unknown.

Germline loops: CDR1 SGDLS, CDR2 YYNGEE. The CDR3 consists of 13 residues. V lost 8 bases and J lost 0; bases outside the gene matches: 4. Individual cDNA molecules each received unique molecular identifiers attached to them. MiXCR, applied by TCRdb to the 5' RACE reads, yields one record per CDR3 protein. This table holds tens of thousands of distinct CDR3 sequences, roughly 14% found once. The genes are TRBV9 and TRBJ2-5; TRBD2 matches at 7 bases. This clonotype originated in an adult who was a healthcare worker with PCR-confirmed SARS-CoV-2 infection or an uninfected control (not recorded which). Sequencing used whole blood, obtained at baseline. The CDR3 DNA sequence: TGTGCCAGTGCGCGGGAGTACCAAGAGACCCAGTACTTC. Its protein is CASAREYQETQYF.